Described below is a single T cell receptor beta chain sequence and its context. Its antigen is unidentified. This entry belongs to a study of beta chain features in type 1 diabetes. Overall study findings and caveats: There was a possibility that cDNA sequencing over-represented cells with high TCR expression. Among patients with Type 1 diabetes, TCRB CDR3s were moderately but significantly shorter in every one of the four CD4+ subsets. It was among patients, rather than healthy donors, that naive, central memory and Treg TCRB repertoires appeared more similar.

The CDR3 has 14 amino acids. With 6 bases removed from V and 0 bases from J, the gap between germline ends came to 9 bases. CDR1 and CDR2 from the germline V gene are SQVTM and ANQGSEA. As every portion of the isolated RNA was reverse transcribed, the sequencing read expressed TCRB transcripts. Assay: immunoSEQ multiplex PCR; the TCRdb copy retains only in-frame clones and omits some. The sample contains around 260,000 clones, around 21% of which appear only once. This receptor was obtained from a woman aged 40 to 50 with type 1 diabetes. The J gene is TRBJ2-6, the V gene TRBV29-1, with a weak D call TRBD2 (5 bases). Sequencing used naive CD4+ T cells from blood. CDR3 in amino acids: CSVPGLSGANVLTF. Here the CDR3 DNA reads TGCAGCGTCCCCGGACTCTCTGGGGCCAACGTCCTGACTTTC.